This T cell receptor (beta chain) came from a study of CD8 T cells in ankylosing spondylitis. V was cut by 3 bases and J by 11 bases, with 11 bases left in between. The CDR3 is 11 amino acids. TCRdb re-called the 5' RACE reads with MiXCR, one entry per CDR3 protein. The top ten clones hold about 15% of a sample with a few hundred thousand distinct CDR3 sequences, about 22% of them seen once. In this sample, this clonotype turned up a few times. Its antigen is not identified. Overall study results and limits: Disease-linked clones were CD8+ and relatively rare in peripheral blood. Reports say disease-linked clones showed up significantly more in matched ankylosing spondylitis synovial fluid. Earlier literature documents some of the motif variants in reactive arthritis synovial fluid and blood. A TCR beta motif made of under 10 highly homologous variants seemed typical of ankylosing spondylitis blood.

Sequenced: blood, either unsorted or a sorted T cell fraction (not recorded which). V gene TRBV12-3 or TRBV12-4 combines with J gene TRBJ2-7, with D hard to call. The receptor was isolated from a male donor with ankylosing spondylitis. The CDR3 spells CASSLDAREYF. CDR3 nucleotide sequence: TGTGCCAGCAGTTTGGACGCAAGGGAGTACTTC.